The 31 T cell receptor beta chains presented below share a single source sample, sequenced in a study of identical twins. TCRdb reprocessed the 5' RACE reads via MiXCR and lists one record per CDR3 protein. The table shows under 350,000 distinct CDR3 sequences, with around 9.7% occurring only once. These same records also appear under a second study, on yellow fever vaccine responses in identical twins.

Material for sequencing was CD8+ T cells sorted from blood. These receptors all stem from a woman under 30 in good health.

The chain has TRBV6-1 and TRBJ2-5, with TRBD1 matching over 8 bases. The V and J ends lost 7 bases and 2 bases, in that order; junction bases with no gene match: 9. Germline V gene sequence: CDR1 MNHNS, CDR2 SASEGT. CDR3 size: 15 residues. The CDR3 here is CASTPGGGLQETQYF. The CDR3 DNA reads as TGTGCCAGCACCCCAGGGGGCGGATTACAAGAGACCCAGTACTTC.

This clonotype has at least ten counts. The gene calls are TRBV7-2 and TRBJ2-7; a weak D match, TRBD2 (5 bases). CDR1 is SGHTA, CDR2 FQGNSA, per germline. This CDR3 region has 13 residues. Trimming took off 6 bases at V and 1 base at J, with 10 bases between the two ends. The CDR3 bases are TGTGCCAGCAGATCAGCGGCGTCCTACGAGCAGTACTTC. Translating gives CASRSAASYEQYF. The full variable domain, rest sourced from reference TRBV7-2 and TRBJ2-7, is GAGVSQSPSNKVTEKGKDVELRCDPISGHTALYWYRQSLGQGLEFLIYFQGNSAPDKSGLPSDRFSAERTGGSVSTLTIQRTQQEDSAVYLCASRSAASYEQYFGPGTRLTVT.

This chain links TRBV9 with TRBJ1-1; no reliable D call. Between the trimmed V and J ends, which lost 1 base and 0 bases, there was a span of 13 bases. The CDR3 is 16 residues long. CDR1 is SGDLS and CDR2 is YYNGEE in the germline V gene. CDR3 amino acids: CASSVNSLRMNTEAFF. The DNA of the CDR3 is TGTGCCAGCAGCGTAAACAGCCTCCGGATGAACACTGAAGCTTTCTTT.

The J gene is TRBJ2-7, the V gene TRBV5-6, with a possible D match to TRBD2 (6 bases). There are 12 residues in the CDR3. V lost 7 bases and J 2 bases, leaving 10 bases between the germline ends. In germline, CDR1 is SGHDT, CDR2 YYEEEE. Here the CDR3 DNA reads TGTGCCAGCGGCCGCGGGGCCTACGAGCAGTACTTC. Translation: CASGRGAYEQYF. Supplemented by reference TRBV5-6 and TRBJ2-7, the full variable domain reads DAGVTQSPTHLIKTRGQQVTLRCSPKSGHDTVSWYQQALGQGPQFIFQYYEEEERQRGNFPDRFSGHQFPNYSSELNVNALLLGDSALYLCASGRGAYEQYFGPGTRLTVT.

The chain links TRBV24-1 to TRBJ2-1; TRBD2 might be the D (5 bases). Germline V lookup: CDR1 KGHDR, CDR2 SFDVKD. CDR3 length equals 18 residues. V lost 3 bases and J 6 bases, leaving 23 bases between the germline ends. The CDR3 nucleotides read TGTGCCACCAGTGATCCCATTCGGGAAGGCCCAGCCTTCAATGAGCAGTTCTTC. It is translated as CATSDPIREGPAFNEQFF.

This clonotype has at least ten counts. V gene TRBV29-1 combines with J gene TRBJ1-1; D gene unclear. V dropped 2 bases and J dropped 4 bases, with 11 bases sitting between them. CDR1 and CDR2 (germline): SQVTM, ANQGSEA. This CDR3 region has 13 residues. CDR3 sequence (DNA): TGCAGCGTTGAATGGCCCGCAGGCACTGAAGCTTTCTTT. It codes for CSVEWPAGTEAFF.

This clonotype was observed a few times. The chain joins TRBV28 to TRBJ2-5; 11 positions match TRBD2. CDR1 and CDR2 from the germline V gene are MDHEN and SYDVKM. CDR3 size: 14 residues. Trimming at V came to 8 bases and at J to 1 base, leaving 3 bases not matched to a gene. CDR3 residues: CASYTSGSQETQYF. The CDR3 bases are TGTGCCAGCTACACTAGCGGGAGCCAAGAGACCCAGTACTTC.

This clonotype was counted many times. The chain employs TRBV9 and TRBJ2-7; perhaps D is TRBD1 or TRBD2 (5 bases each). The germline CDR1 and CDR2 sequences are SGDLS and YYNGEE. This CDR3 has 14 amino acids. Trimming pared 0 bases from V and 1 base from J, leaving 8 bases between. CDR3 DNA: TGTGCCAGCAGCGTAGGGGACGGATCCTACGAGCAGTACTTC. It encodes CASSVGDGSYEQYF. Filled out from reference TRBV9 and TRBJ2-7, the complete variable domain reads DSGVTQTPKHLITATGQRVTLRCSPRSGDLSVYWYQQSLDQGLQFLIQYYNGEERAKGNILERFSAQQFPDLHSELNLSSLELGDSALYFCASSVGDGSYEQYFGPGTRLTVT.

This clonotype was recorded a few times. The chain recombines TRBV28 with TRBJ2-2; D ambiguous. Germline CDR1 is MDHEN and CDR2 is SYDVKM. The CDR3 spans 14 residues. V dropped 2 bases and J dropped 4 bases, with 8 bases sitting between them. The CDR3 loop is CASSLVPSTGELFF. The DNA of the CDR3 is TGTGCCAGCAGTTTAGTTCCGTCCACCGGGGAGCTGTTTTTT. Drawing the rest from reference TRBV28 and TRBJ2-2, the complete variable domain is DVKVTQSSRYLVKRTGEKVFLECVQDMDHENMFWYRQDPGLGLRLIYFSYDVKMKEKGDIPEGYSVSREKKERFSLILESASTNQTSMYLCASSLVPSTGELFFGEGSRLTVL.

The gene calls are TRBV9 and TRBJ2-3, with 7 nucleotides matching TRBD1. The ends lost 3 bases at V and 2 bases at J; junction bases unmatched: 3. The germline gives CDR1 SGDLS, CDR2 YYNGEE. CDR3 length: 14 amino acids. CDR3 nucleotide sequence: TGTGCCAGCAGCGCCACAGGGGCCACAGATACGCAGTATTTT. Its protein product is CASSATGATDTQYF.

The chain couples TRBV6-5 to TRBJ2-3, with 11 positions matching TRBD2. The V gene end was trimmed by 5 bases and the J gene end by 5 bases; junction bases not matched to a gene: 6. Germline CDR1 MNHEY, CDR2 SVGAGI. The CDR3 is made up of 15 amino acids. This chain's CDR3 is CASSLLAGAGDTQYF. CDR3 nucleotides: TGTGCCAGCAGTCTACTAGCGGGAGCGGGAGATACGCAGTATTTT.

The V gene is TRBV9, the J gene TRBJ1-2; TRBD1 matches at 8 bases. Germline V gene data show CDR1 as SGDLS and CDR2 as YYNGEE. Trimming cost V 4 bases and J 3 bases; bases outside gene matches: 5. The CDR3 extends over 14 amino acids. The chain's CDR3 is CASSSGGQDYGYTF. The CDR3 nucleotides are TGTGCCAGCAGCTCGGGGGGACAGGACTATGGCTACACCTTC.

As to this clonotype: An end of the junction differs from the germline gene, which may be a read error. The J gene is TRBJ2-7, the V gene TRBV28; tentatively, D is TRBD2 (7 bases). This CDR3 has 17 amino acids. The germline V gene encodes CDR1 MDHEN and CDR2 SYDVKM. CDR3 sequence (DNA): TGTGCCAACAGTCTTAATCCGGGGGGCGGAAGCTCCTACGAGCAGTACTTC. This gives the protein CANSLNPGGGSSYEQYF.

Only a few counts were recorded for this clonotype. The CDR3 protein is CASSQLSDRGITDTQYF. Here the CDR3 DNA reads TGCGCCAGCAGCCAGCTATCAGACAGGGGCATCACAGATACGCAGTATTTT. The V gene is TRBV4-1, the J gene TRBJ2-3; TRBD1 matches at 8 bases. V shed 3 bases and J 2 bases; nucleotides not matched to a gene: 10. This CDR3 is built from 17 residues. Germline CDR1 is MGHRA and CDR2 is YSYEKL.

The table lists this clonotype with a few counts. This sequence joins TRBV9 and TRBJ2-1; D is possibly TRBD2 (6 bases). V dropped 3 bases and J dropped 8 bases, with 18 bases sitting between them. Germline V gene sequence: CDR1 SGDLS, CDR2 YYNGEE. The CDR3 contains 15 residues. CDR3 sequence (DNA): TGTGCCAGCAGCGGGGGACTCCAAAATAACGATGAGCAGTTCTTC. Translating it yields CASSGGLQNNDEQFF.

This clonotype is medium-sized. CDR3 sequence (DNA): TGCAGTTTAGAACAGGGGGACTCGAACACTGAAGCTTTCTTT. This sequence encodes CSLEQGDSNTEAFF. This rearrangement joins TRBV20-1 to TRBJ1-1, with 8 bases that match TRBD1. The germline V gene has CDR1 DFQATT and CDR2 SNEGSKA (reference sequence). Trimming took 8 bases from V and 1 from J; bases not matched to a gene: 9. The CDR3 has 14 amino acids.

V and J are TRBV29-1 and TRBJ1-1; possible D gene TRBD1, 6 bases. The CDR3 consists of 13 residues. The germline V gene encodes CDR1 SQVTM and CDR2 ANQGSEA. The V gene lost 7 bases and the J gene lost 4 bases, with 16 bases spanning the gap. The CDR3 is CSGSGGASTEAFF. The CDR3 DNA sequence: TGCAGCGGCTCGGGGGGCGCCAGCACTGAAGCTTTCTTT.

This chain links TRBV6-1 with TRBJ2-7; maybe TRBD2 (5 bases). Per the germline V gene, CDR1 is MNHNS and CDR2 is SASEGT. The V and J ends lost 8 bases and 4 bases respectively, with 18 bases between them. This CDR3 region has 14 residues. The CDR3 DNA sequence: TGTGCCAGCGGGGTGGCGGGCGGCGAATACGAGCAGTACTTC. Its protein product is CASGVAGGEYEQYF.

This clonotype was counted at least ten times. J is TRBJ2-2 and V is TRBV5-1; D remains unclear. The germline CDR1 and CDR2 sequences are SGHRS and YFSETQ. The CDR3 has 16 residues. V was trimmed by 7 bases and J by 0 bases, leaving 16 bases between them. The CDR3 reads CASAEIGLSNTGELFF. For the CDR3, the DNA is TGCGCCAGCGCGGAGATCGGTCTGTCGAACACCGGGGAGCTGTTTTTT. The full variable domain, in which reference TRBV5-1 and TRBJ2-2 provide the parts outside the CDR3, is KAGVTQTPRYLIKTRGQQVTLSCSPISGHRSVSWYQQTPGQGLQFLFEYFSETQRNKGNFPGRFSGRQFSNSRSEMNVSTLELGDSALYLCASAEIGLSNTGELFFGEGSRLTVL.

This clonotype was observed at least ten times. The genes are TRBV16 and TRBJ1-4; tentative D call: TRBD1 (5 bases). Trimming took off 0 bases at V and 0 bases at J, with 14 bases between the two ends. Germline CDR1 and CDR2: KGHSY and FQNENV. The CDR3 has 18 amino acids. The CDR3 DNA is TGTGCCAGCAGCCAATCTCGGGGACCCGTTCCAACTAATGAAAAACTGTTTTTT. This encodes CASSQSRGPVPTNEKLFF.

CDR3 amino acids: CATSDFYRANGELFF. The CDR3 nucleotides are TGTGCCACCAGTGATTTCTACAGGGCTAACGGGGAGCTGTTTTTT. The chain combines TRBV24-1 with TRBJ2-2, with D perhaps TRBD1 (6 bases). This CDR3 spans 15 amino acids. Trimming stripped 1 base from V and 7 bases from J, with 12 bases between. Germline loops: CDR1 KGHDR, CDR2 SFDVKD.

The J gene is TRBJ2-7, the V gene TRBV30; D gene ambiguous. Trimming pared 4 bases from V and 3 bases from J, leaving 22 bases between. This CDR3 is built from 16 residues. In germline, CDR1 is GTSNPN, CDR2 SVGIG (reference sequence). The CDR3 protein is CAWNPDLTERLYEQYF. The CDR3 DNA reads TGTGCCTGGAACCCAGACCTTACGGAAAGACTCTACGAGCAGTACTTC.

The chain joins TRBV13 to TRBJ1-1; D not resolved. CDR3 length: 15 amino acids. Trimming left V 1 base short and J 4 bases short, with 13 bases between. Germline V lookup: CDR1 PRHDT, CDR2 FYEKMQ (reference sequence). The CDR3 region is CASSLVRFEGTEAFF. For the CDR3, the DNA is TGTGCCAGCAGCTTAGTGCGGTTCGAGGGCACTGAAGCTTTCTTT.

In its sample, this clonotype was seen many times. This sequence joins TRBV7-8 and TRBJ1-5; D is unresolved. Trimming removed 2 bases at V and 5 bases at J, with 4 bases between. This CDR3 region has 12 residues. Germline V gene data show CDR1 as SGHVS and CDR2 as FQNEAQ. The CDR3 spells CASSLFDQPQHF. The CDR3 DNA follows: TGTGCCAGCAGCTTATTTGATCAGCCCCAGCATTTT.

This clonotype was counted a few times. The chain couples TRBV27 to TRBJ2-1; TRBD1 is a possible D gene (6 bases). V shed 5 bases and J shed 8 bases, with 19 bases lying between them. The length of the CDR3 is 15 residues. CDR1 and CDR2 (germline): MNHEY, SMNVEV (reference sequence). CDR3: CASSHVEQGYYEQFF. Here the CDR3 DNA reads TGTGCCAGCAGTCACGTAGAACAGGGATACTATGAGCAGTTCTTC.

CDR3 residues: CASSQSQDRRYTDTQYF. CDR3 coding DNA: TGCGCCAGCAGCCAATCGCAGGACAGGAGATACACAGATACGCAGTATTTT. The chain employs TRBV4-3 and TRBJ2-3; TRBD1 aligns across 7 bases. The V and J ends lost 2 bases and 2 bases, in that order; junction bases with no gene match: 10. This CDR3 is 17 amino acids long. CDR1 and CDR2 from the germline V gene are LGHNA and YSLEER.

The rearrangement links TRBV7-9 to TRBJ2-7; D is possibly TRBD2 (5 bases). The V and J ends lost 5 bases and 7 bases respectively, with 21 bases between them. There are 15 residues in the CDR3. Germline assignment: CDR1 SEHNR and CDR2 FQNEAQ (reference sequence). CDR3 in amino acids: CASSPSGPLGEEQYF. DNA of the CDR3: TGTGCCAGCAGCCCCTCCGGACCCCTCGGGGAAGAGCAGTACTTC. Using reference TRBV7-9 and TRBJ2-7 for the parts outside the CDR3, the full variable domain is DTGVSQNPRHKITKRGQNVTFRCDPISEHNRLYWYRQTLGQGPEFLTYFQNEAQLEKSRLLSDRFSAERPKGSFSTLEIQRTEQGDSAMYLCASSPSGPLGEEQYFGPGTRLTVT.

The table lists this clonotype with many counts. The chain recombines TRBV24-1 with TRBJ2-1, with D perhaps matching TRBD1 (6 bases). Trimming stripped 5 bases from V and 4 bases from J, with 11 bases between. The length of the CDR3 is 14 residues. Germline V lookup: CDR1 KGHDR, CDR2 SFDVKD. CDR3 sequence: CATSGRGGYNEQFF. In DNA, the CDR3 is TGTGCCACCAGTGGGCGAGGGGGTTACAATGAGCAGTTCTTC.

This clonotype was found once. The genes are TRBV7-2 and TRBJ2-7; D perhaps matches TRBD1 (6 bases). The germline V and J ends were trimmed by 10 bases and 3 bases, with 19 bases remaining between them. CDR1 and CDR2 (germline): SGHTA, FQGNSA. The CDR3 sequence is 14 residues long. The CDR3 loop reads CATGPFPGDYEQYF. The CDR3 coding sequence is TGTGCCACCGGCCCCTTCCCAGGGGACTACGAGCAGTACTTC.

This clonotype came up a few times. The chain combines TRBV2 with TRBJ1-5; maybe TRBD1 (5 bases). The germline V and J ends were trimmed by 6 bases and 1 base, with 16 bases remaining between them. Germline CDR1 is SNHLY and CDR2 is FYNNEI. The CDR3 has 16 residues. CDR3 DNA: TGTGCCAGCAGGGGGACTAATAGCGAGAGCAATCAGCCCCAGCATTTT. Translating it yields CASRGTNSESNQPQHF.

The table lists this clonotype with many counts. The rearrangement links TRBV9 to TRBJ2-2, with 10 bases identical to TRBD2. V trimming: 3 bases; J trimming: 3 bases; junction bases outside the gene matches: 8. The CDR3 totals 17 residues. Germline V gene data show CDR1 as SGDLS and CDR2 as YYNGEE. The CDR3 DNA follows: TGTGCCAGCAGCGCGTCACTAGCGGGGAGCCACACCGGGGAGCTGTTTTTT. This translates into CASSASLAGSHTGELFF. Full variable domain (outside the CDR3, taken from reference TRBV9 and TRBJ2-2): DSGVTQTPKHLITATGQRVTLRCSPRSGDLSVYWYQQSLDQGLQFLIQYYNGEERAKGNILERFSAQQFPDLHSELNLSSLELGDSALYFCASSASLAGSHTGELFFGEGSRLTVL.